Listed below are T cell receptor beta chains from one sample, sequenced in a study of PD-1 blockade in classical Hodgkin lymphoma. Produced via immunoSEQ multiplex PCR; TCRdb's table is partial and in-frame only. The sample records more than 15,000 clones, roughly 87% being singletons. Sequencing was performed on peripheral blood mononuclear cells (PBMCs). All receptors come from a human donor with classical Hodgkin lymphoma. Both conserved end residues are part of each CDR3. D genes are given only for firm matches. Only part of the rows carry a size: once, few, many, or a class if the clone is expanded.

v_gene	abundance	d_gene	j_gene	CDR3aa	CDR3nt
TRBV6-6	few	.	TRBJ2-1	CASSYSRVYNEQFF	TGTGCCAGCAGTTACTCGAGGGTATACAATGAGCAGTTCTTC
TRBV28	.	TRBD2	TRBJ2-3	CASSSHPQREGPTDTQYF	TGTGCCAGCAGTTCCCACCCCCAGCGGGAGGGACCAACAGATACGCAGTATTTT
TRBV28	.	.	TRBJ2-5	CASSSPTGPGETQYF	TGTGCCAGCAGTTCCCCCACAGGCCCGGGGGAGACCCAGTACTTC
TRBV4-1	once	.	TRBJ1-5	CASSQDSTGGIYQPQHF	TGCGCCAGCAGCCAAGATTCCACGGGAGGGATTTATCAGCCCCAGCATTTT
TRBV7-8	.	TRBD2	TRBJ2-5	CASSLVTSGQGTQYF	TGTGCCAGCAGCCTCGTGACTAGCGGGCAGGGGACCCAGTACTTC
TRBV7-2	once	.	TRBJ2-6	CASSFNWGTGANVLTF	TGTGCCAGCAGCTTTAATTGGGGGACTGGGGCCAACGTCCTGACTTTC
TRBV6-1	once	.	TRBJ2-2	CASSERARGGELFF	TGTGCCAGCAGTGAAAGGGCGCGAGGCGGGGAGCTGTTTTTT
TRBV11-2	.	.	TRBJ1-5	CASRLGGGINQPQHF	TGTGCCAGCAGGTTAGGGGGAGGGATCAATCAGCCCCAGCATTTT
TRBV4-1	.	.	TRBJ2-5	CASSQEWQVQETQYF	TGCGCCAGCAGCCAAGAGTGGCAGGTCCAAGAGACCCAGTACTTC
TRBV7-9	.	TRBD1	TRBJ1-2	CASSARQGKGYTF	TGTGCCAGCAGCGCTAGACAGGGAAAGGGCTACACCTTC
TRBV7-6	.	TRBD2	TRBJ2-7	CASSLAQTSGSYEQYF	TGTGCCAGCAGCTTAGCGCAGACTAGCGGGAGCTACGAGCAGTACTTC
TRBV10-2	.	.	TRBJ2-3	CASSALFLSDTQYF	TGCGCCAGCAGTGCTCTGTTCCTTTCGGATACGCAGTATTTT
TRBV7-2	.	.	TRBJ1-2	CASSLATGDYGYTF	TGTGCCAGCAGCTTAGCGACCGGGGACTATGGCTACACCTTC
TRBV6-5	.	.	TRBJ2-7	CASSYSMRGTAYEQYF	TGTGCCAGCAGTTACTCGATGCGGGGTACCGCCTACGAGCAGTACTTC
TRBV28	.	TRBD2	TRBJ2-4	CASYGGFGSSEAKNIQYF	TGTGCCAGCTACGGGGGGTTCGGGTCTAGCGAGGCCAAAAACATTCAGTACTTC
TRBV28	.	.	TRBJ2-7	CASSLYSSYEQYF	TGTGCCAGCAGTTTATATAGCTCCTACGAGCAGTACTTC
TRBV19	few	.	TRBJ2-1	CASSKYGEQFF	TGTGCCAGTTCAAAATACGGGGAGCAGTTCTTC
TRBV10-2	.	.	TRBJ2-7	CATGPSYEQYF	TGCGCCACCGGTCCTTCCTACGAGCAGTACTTC
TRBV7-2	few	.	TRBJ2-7	CASSPTGAAYEQYF	TGTGCCAGCAGCCCCACCGGGGCTGCCTACGAGCAGTACTTC
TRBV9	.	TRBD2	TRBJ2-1	CASSGPPGTSGMYNEQFF	TGTGCCAGCAGCGGTCCGCCCGGGACTAGCGGGATGTACAATGAGCAGTTCTTC
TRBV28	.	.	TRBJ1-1	CASSFRASGTEAFF	TGTGCCAGCAGTTTCAGGGCCTCGGGCACTGAAGCTTTCTTT
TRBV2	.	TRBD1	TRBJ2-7	CASSEAPRDRGPEQYF	TGTGCCAGCAGTGAAGCGCCCCGGGACAGGGGGCCCGAGCAGTACTTC
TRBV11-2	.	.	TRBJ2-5	CASSPTGSGSETQYF	TGTGCCAGCAGCCCTACCGGGTCAGGTTCGGAGACCCAGTACTTC
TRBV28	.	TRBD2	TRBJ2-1	CASSTPRGAGHYNEQFF	TGTGCCAGCAGTACCCCCCGGGGAGCGGGGCATTACAATGAGCAGTTCTTC
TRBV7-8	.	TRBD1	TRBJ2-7	CASSLAKGAGYEQYF	TGTGCCAGCAGCTTAGCGAAGGGGGCAGGCTACGAGCAGTACTTC
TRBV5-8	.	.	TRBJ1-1	CASSLRDLNTEAFF	TGTGCCAGCAGCTTGCGCGACTTGAACACTGAAGCTTTCTTT
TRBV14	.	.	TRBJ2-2	CASSQDIRGGMPGELFF	TGTGCCAGCAGCCAAGATATCCGGGGAGGTATGCCCGGGGAGCTGTTTTTT
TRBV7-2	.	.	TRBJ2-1	CASSQIESYNEQFF	TGTGCCAGCAGCCAGATAGAGTCCTACAATGAGCAGTTCTTC
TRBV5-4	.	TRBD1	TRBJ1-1	CASSRDLTGASTEAFF	TGTGCCAGCAGCCGGGACCTGACAGGGGCGAGCACTGAAGCTTTCTTT
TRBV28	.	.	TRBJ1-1	CASTPVGTAGTEAFF	TGTGCCAGCACTCCTGTCGGGACGGCGGGCACTGAAGCTTTCTTT
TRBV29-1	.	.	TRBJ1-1	CSVDLALNTEAFF	TGCAGCGTTGATTTGGCCCTAAACACTGAAGCTTTCTTT
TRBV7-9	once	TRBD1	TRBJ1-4	CASSSKGQGSEKLFF	TGTGCCAGCAGTTCTAAGGGACAGGGCAGTGAAAAACTGTTTTTT
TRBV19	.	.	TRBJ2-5	CASSDYLGAQQETQYF	TGTGCCAGTAGTGATTATCTGGGGGCGCAGCAAGAGACCCAGTACTTC
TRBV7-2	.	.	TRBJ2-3	CASSLRYSRGDTQYF	TGTGCCAGCAGCTTACGTTATAGTAGGGGAGATACGCAGTATTTT
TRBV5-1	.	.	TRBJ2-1	CASSLWGNEQFF	TGCGCCAGCAGCTTGTGGGGGAATGAGCAGTTCTTC
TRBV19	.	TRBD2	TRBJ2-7	CASSLAGLTYEQYF	TGTGCCAGTAGTCTAGCGGGATTAACCTACGAGCAGTACTTC
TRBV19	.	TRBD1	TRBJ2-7	CASSIFGGQGSYEQYF	TGTGCCAGTAGTATTTTTGGGGGACAGGGCTCCTACGAGCAGTACTTC
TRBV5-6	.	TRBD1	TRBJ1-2	CASSWGTGTNYGYTF	TGTGCCAGCAGCTGGGGGACAGGGACTAACTATGGCTACACCTTC
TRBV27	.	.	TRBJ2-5	CASSFSGREGETQYF	TGTGCCAGCAGTTTTTCGGGCCGTGAGGGTGAGACCCAGTACTTC